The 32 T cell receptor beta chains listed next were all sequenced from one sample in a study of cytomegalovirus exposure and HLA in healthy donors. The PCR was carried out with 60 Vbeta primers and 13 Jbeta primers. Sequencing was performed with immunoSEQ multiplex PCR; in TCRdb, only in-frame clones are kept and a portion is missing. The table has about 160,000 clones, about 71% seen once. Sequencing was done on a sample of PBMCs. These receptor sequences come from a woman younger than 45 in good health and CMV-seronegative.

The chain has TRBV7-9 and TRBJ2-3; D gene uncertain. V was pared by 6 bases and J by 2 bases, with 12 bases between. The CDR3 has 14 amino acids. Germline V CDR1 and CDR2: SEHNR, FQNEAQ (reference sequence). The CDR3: CASRFRSVTDTQYF. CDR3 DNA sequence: TGTGCCAGCAGGTTCCGGTCCGTCACAGATACGCAGTATTTT.

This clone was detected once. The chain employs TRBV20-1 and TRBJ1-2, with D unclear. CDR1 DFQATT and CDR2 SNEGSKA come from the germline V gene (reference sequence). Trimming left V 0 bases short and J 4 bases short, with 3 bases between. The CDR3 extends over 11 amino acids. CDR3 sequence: CSARDLYGYTF. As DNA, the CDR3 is TGCAGTGCTAGAGATCTCTATGGCTACACCTTC.

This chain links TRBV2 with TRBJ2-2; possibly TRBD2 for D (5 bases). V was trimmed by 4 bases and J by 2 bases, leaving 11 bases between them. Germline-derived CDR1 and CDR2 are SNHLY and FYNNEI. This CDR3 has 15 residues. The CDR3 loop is CASSGRSGNTGELFF. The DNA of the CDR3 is TGTGCCAGCAGTGGGCGAAGCGGAAACACCGGGGAGCTGTTTTTT. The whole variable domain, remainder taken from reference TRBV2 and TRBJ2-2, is EPEVTQTPSHQVTQMGQEVILRCVPISNHLYFYWYRQILGQKVEFLVSFYNNEISEKSEIFDDQFSVERPDGSNFTLKIRSTKLEDSAMYFCASSGRSGNTGELFFGEGSRLTVL.

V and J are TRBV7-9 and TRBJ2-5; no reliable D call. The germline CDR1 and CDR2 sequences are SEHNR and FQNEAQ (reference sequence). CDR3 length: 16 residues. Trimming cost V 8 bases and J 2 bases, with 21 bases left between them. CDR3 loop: CASGPRPIVRQETQYF. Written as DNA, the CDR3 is TGTGCCAGCGGCCCACGCCCAATCGTCAGGCAAGAGACCCAGTACTTC.

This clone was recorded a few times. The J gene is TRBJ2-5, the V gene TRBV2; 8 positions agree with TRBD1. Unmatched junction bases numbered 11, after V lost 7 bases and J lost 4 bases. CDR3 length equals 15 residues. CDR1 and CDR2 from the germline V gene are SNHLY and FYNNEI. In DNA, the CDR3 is TGTGCCAGCAAGAGAAGACAGGGGACGGTAGAGACCCAGTACTTC. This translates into CASKRRQGTVETQYF. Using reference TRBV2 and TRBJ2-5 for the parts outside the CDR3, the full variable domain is EPEVTQTPSHQVTQMGQEVILRCVPISNHLYFYWYRQILGQKVEFLVSFYNNEISEKSEIFDDQFSVERPDGSNFTLKIRSTKLEDSAMYFCASKRRQGTVETQYFGPGTRLLVL.

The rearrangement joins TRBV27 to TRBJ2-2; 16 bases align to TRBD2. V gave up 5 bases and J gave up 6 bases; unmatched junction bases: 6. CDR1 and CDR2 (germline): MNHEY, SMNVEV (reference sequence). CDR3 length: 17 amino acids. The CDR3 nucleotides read TGTGCCAGCAGTATGGGACTAGCGGGAGGGTTGTCCGGGGAGCTGTTTTTT. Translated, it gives CASSMGLAGGLSGELFF.

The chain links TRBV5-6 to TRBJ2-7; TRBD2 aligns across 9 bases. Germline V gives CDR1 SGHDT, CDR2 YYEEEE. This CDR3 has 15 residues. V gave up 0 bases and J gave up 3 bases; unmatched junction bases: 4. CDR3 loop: CASSLVAGGDYEQYF. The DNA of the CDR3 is TGTGCCAGCAGCTTGGTGGCGGGAGGGGACTACGAGCAGTACTTC.

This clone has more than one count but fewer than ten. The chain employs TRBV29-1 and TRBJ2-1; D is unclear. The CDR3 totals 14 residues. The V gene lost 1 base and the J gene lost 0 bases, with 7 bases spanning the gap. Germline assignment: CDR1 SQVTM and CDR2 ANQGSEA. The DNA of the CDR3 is TGCAGCGTTGAAGTCAGCGACTCCTACAATGAGCAGTTCTTC. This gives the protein CSVEVSDSYNEQFF.

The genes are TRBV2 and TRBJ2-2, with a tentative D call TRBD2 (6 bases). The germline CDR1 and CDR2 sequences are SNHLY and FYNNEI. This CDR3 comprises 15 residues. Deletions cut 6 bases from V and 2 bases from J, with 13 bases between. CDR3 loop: CASRHPSENTGELFF. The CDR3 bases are TGTGCCAGCAGGCACCCTAGCGAAAACACCGGGGAGCTGTTTTTT.

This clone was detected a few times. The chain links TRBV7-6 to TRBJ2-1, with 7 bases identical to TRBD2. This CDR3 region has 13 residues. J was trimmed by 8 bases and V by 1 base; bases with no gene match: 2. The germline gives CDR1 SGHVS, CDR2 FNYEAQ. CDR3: CASSLGLADEQFF. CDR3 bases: TGTGCCAGCAGCTTAGGACTAGCCGATGAGCAGTTCTTC.

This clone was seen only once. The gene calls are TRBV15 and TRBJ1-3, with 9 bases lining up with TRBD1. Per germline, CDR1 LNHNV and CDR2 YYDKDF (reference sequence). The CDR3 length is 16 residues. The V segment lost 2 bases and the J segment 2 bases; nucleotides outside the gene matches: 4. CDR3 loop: CATSRTGTGTGNTIYF. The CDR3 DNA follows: TGTGCCACCAGCAGAACCGGGACAGGGACTGGAAACACCATATATTTT.

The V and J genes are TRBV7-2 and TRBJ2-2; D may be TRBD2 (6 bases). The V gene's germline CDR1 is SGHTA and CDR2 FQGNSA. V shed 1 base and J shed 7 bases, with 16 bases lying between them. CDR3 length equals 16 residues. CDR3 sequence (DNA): TGTGCCAGCAGCTTAGTTCGGGGGAGTAACGGCGGGGAGCTGTTTTTT. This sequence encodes CASSLVRGSNGGELFF.

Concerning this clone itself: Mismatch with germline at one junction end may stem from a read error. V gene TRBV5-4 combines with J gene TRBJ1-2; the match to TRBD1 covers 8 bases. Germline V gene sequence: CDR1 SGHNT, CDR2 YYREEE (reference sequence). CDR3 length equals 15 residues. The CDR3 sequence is CASSRGQGGWNGYPF. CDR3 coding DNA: TGTGCCAGCAGCCGAGGACAGGGAGGATGGAATGGCTACCCCTTC. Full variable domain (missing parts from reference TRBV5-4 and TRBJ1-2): ETGVTQSPTHLIKTRGQQVTLRCSSQSGHNTVSWYQQALGQGPQFIFQYYREEENGRGNFPPRFSGLQFPNYSSELNVNALELDDSALYLCASSRGQGGWNGYPFGSGTRLTVV.

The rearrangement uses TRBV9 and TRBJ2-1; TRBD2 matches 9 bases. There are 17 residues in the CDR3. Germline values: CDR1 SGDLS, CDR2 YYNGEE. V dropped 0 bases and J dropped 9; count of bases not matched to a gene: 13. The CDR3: CASSVGGGGLAASEQFF. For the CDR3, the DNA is TGTGCCAGCAGCGTAGGGGGAGGGGGACTAGCAGCCAGTGAGCAGTTCTTC.

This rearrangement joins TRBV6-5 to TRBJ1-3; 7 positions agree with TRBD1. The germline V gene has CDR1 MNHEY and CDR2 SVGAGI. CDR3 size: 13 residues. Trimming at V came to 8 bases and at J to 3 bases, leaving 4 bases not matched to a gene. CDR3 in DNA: TGTGCCAGCGGGACAGCTTATGGAAACACCATATATTTT. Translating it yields CASGTAYGNTIYF.

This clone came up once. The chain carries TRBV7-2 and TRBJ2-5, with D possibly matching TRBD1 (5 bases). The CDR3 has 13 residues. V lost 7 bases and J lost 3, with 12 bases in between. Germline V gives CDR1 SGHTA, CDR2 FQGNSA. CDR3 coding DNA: TGTGCCAGCACTAGGGGCAGGGAAGAGACCCAGTACTTC. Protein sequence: CASTRGREETQYF. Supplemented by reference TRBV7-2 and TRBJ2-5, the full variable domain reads GAGVSQSPSNKVTEKGKDVELRCDPISGHTALYWYRQSLGQGLEFLIYFQGNSAPDKSGLPSDRFSAERTGGSVSTLTIQRTQQEDSAVYLCASTRGREETQYFGPGTRLLVL.

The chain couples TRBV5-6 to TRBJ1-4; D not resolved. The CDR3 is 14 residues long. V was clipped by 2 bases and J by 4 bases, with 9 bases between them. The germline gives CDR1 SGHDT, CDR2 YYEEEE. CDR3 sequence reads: CASSFWAVNEKLFF. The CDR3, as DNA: TGTGCCAGCAGCTTTTGGGCAGTTAATGAAAAACTGTTTTTT.

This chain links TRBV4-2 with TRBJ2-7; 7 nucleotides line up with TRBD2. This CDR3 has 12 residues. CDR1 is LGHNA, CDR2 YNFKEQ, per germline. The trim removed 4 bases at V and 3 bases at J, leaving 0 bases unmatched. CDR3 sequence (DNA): TGTGCCAGCAGCCCGGGAGGCTACGAGCAGTACTTC. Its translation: CASSPGGYEQYF.

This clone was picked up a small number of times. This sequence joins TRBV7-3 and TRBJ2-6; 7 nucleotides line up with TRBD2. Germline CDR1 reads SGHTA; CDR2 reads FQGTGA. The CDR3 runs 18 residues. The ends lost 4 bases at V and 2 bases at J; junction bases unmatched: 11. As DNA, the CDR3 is TGTGCCAGCAGCTCATTTACCGGGACTAACGCTGGGGCCAACGTCCTGACTTTC. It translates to CASSSFTGTNAGANVLTF. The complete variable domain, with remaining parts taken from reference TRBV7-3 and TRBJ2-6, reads GAGVSQTPSNKVTEKGKYVELRCDPISGHTALYWYRQSLGQGPEFLIYFQGTGAADDSGLPNDRFFAVRPEGSVSTLKIQRTERGDSAVYLCASSSFTGTNAGANVLTFGAGSRLTVL.

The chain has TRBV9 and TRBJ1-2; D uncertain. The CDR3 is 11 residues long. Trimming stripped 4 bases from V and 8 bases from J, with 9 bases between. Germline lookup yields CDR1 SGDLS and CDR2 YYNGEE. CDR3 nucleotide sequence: TGTGCCAGCAGCTCACCCAGAGGCTACACCTTC. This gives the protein CASSSPRGYTF.

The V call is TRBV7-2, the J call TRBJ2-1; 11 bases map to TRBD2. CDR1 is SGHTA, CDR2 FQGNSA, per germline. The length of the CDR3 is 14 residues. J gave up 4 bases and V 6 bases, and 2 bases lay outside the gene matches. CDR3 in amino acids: CASRLAGGYNEQFF. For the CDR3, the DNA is TGTGCCAGCAGGCTAGCGGGGGGTTACAATGAGCAGTTCTTC.

CDR3 bases: TGTGCCAGCAGTTTGACTGCAATCCAAGAGACCCAGTACTTC. The encoded protein is CASSLTAIQETQYF. This chain connects TRBV28 to TRBJ2-5; D remains unclear. Germline V gene lookup returns CDR1 MDHEN and CDR2 SYDVKM. CDR3 length: 14 residues. Trimming removed 3 bases at V and 1 base at J, with 9 bases between.

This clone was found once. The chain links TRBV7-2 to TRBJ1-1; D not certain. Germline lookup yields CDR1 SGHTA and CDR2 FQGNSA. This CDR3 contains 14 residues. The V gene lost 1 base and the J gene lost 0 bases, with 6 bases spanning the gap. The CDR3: CASSLVQVNTEAFF. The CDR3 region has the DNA TGTGCCAGCAGCTTAGTTCAGGTGAACACTGAAGCTTTCTTT.

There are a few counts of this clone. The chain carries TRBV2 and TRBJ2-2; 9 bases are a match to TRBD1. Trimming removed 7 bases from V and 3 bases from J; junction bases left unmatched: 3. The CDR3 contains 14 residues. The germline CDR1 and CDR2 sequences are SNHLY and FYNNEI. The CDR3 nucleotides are TGTGCCAGCAAAGACAGGGGGGACACCGGGGAGCTGTTTTTT. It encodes CASKDRGDTGELFF.

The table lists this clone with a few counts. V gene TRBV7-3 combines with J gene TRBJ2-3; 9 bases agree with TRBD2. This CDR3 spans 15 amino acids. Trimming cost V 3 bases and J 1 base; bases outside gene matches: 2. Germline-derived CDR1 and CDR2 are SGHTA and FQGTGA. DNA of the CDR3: TGTGCCAGCAGCTTTAGCGGGAGTGGCACAGATACGCAGTATTTT. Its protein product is CASSFSGSGTDTQYF.

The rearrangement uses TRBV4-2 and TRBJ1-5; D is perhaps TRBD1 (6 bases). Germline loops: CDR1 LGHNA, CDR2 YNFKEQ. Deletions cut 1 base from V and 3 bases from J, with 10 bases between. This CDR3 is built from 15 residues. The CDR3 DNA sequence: TGTGCCAGCAGCCAAGGGGCAGGGGCCAATCAGCCCCAGCATTTT. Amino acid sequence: CASSQGAGANQPQHF.

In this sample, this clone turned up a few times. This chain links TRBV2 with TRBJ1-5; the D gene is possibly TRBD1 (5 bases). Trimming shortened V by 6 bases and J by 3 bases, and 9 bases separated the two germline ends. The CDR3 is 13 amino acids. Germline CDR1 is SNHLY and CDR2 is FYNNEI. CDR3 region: CASRHRLNQPQHF. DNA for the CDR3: TGTGCCAGCAGACACAGGCTCAATCAGCCCCAGCATTTT.

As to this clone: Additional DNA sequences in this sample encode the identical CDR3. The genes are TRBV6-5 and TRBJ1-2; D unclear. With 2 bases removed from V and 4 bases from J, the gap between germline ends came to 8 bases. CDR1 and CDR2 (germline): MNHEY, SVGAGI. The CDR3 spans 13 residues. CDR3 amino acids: CASSYGQSYGYTF. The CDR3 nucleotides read TGTGCCAGCAGTTACGGGCAAAGCTATGGCTACACCTTC.

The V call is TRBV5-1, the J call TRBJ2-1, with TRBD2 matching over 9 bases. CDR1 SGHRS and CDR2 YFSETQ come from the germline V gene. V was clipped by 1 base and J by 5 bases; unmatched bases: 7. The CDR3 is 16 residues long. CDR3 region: CASSLSSSGINNEQFF. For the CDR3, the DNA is TGCGCCAGCAGCTTGAGTTCTAGCGGGATAAACAATGAGCAGTTCTTC.

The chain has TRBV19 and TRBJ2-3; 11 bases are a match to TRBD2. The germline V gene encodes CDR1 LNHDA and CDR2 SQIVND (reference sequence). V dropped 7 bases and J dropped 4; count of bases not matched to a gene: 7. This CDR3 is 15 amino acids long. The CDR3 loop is CASTKVAGGPDTQYF. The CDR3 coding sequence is TGTGCCAGTACCAAAGTAGCGGGAGGGCCAGATACGCAGTATTTT. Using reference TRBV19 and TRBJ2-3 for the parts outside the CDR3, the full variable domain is DGGITQSPKYLFRKEGQNVTLSCEQNLNHDAMYWYRQDPGQGLRLIYYSQIVNDFQKGDIAEGYSVSREKKESFPLTVTSAQKNPTAFYLCASTKVAGGPDTQYFGPGTRLTVL.

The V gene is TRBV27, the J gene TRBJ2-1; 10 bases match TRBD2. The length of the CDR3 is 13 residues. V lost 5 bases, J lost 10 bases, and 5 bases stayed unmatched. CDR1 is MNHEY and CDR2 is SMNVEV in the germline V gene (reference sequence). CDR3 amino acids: CASSSGGVLEQFF. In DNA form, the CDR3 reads TGTGCCAGCAGTAGCGGGGGGGTTCTAGAGCAGTTCTTC.

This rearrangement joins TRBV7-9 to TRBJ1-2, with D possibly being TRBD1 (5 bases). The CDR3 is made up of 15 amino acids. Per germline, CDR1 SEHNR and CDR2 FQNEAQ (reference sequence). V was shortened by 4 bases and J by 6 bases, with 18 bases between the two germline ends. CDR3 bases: TGTGCCAGCAGCTCGGTGGGGTCCGGGGGAGATGGCTACACCTTC. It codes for CASSSVGSGGDGYTF.